The T cell receptor beta chain described here comes from a study of CD8 T cells in Susac syndrome. Study-wide results and caveats: The study acknowledged a relatively small number of individuals in its TCR sequencing and HLA analysis.

About this clonotype itself: As yet, its antigen is unknown.

Sequencing targeted TCR beta in blood CD8+ and CD4+ T cells. The J segment lost 0 bases and the V segment lost 6 bases, leaving 5 bases of the junction unmatched. This CDR3 spans 16 amino acids. CDR1 SGHAT and CDR2 FQNNGV come from the germline V gene. An input of roughly 0.5 to 1 ug of RNA was subjected to reverse transcription using random hexamers. The CDR3 of TCR beta was amplified by immunoSEQ multiplex PCR across 54 Vbeta and 13 Jbeta. TCRdb re-called the immunoSEQ multiplex PCR reads through MiXCR, storing one row per CDR3 protein. The sample yields around 200,000 distinct CDR3 sequences, about 95% seen once.

The V call is TRBV11-2, the J call TRBJ2-2; 9 bases map to TRBD2. The sequencing sample was made of CD4+ T cells from PBMCs. This clonotype was sampled from a human donor with Susac syndrome. The CDR3 coding sequence is TGTGCCAGCAGGCTAGCGGGGAAAACGAACACCGGGGAGCTGTTTTTT. Its translation is CASRLAGKTNTGELFF. Full variable domain (rest looked up from reference TRBV11-2 and TRBJ2-2): EAGVAQSPRYKIIEKRQSVAFWCNPISGHATLYWYQQILGQGPKLLIQFQNNGVVDDSQLPKDRFSAERLKGVDSTLKIQPAKLEDSAVYLCASRLAGKTNTGELFFGEGSRLTVL.